This entry concerns a single T cell receptor beta chain. CDR1 is MNHEY, CDR2 SMNVEV, per germline (reference sequence). Unmatched junction bases numbered 7, after V lost 8 bases and J lost 8 bases. The CDR3 extends over 12 amino acids. The sample is drawn from a study of T cell changes during pregnancy in multiple sclerosis. TCRdb's copy holds only in-frame clones and misses some; the assay was immunoSEQ multiplex PCR. Among about 97,000 clones listed, 91% were seen once. This TCR was recovered from a female donor with multiple sclerosis, enrolled in a pregnancy study. Source: peripheral blood, taken in the second trimester of pregnancy. This sequence joins TRBV27 and TRBJ1-2, with 8 nucleotides matching TRBD1. The CDR3 region is CASGGQASGYTF. The CDR3 DNA follows: TGTGCCAGCGGGGGACAGGCGAGCGGCTACACCTTC.